These T cell receptor beta chains were read from a single sample in a study of Graves' ophthalmopathy and Graves' hyperthyroidism. One entry per CDR3 protein, called by TCRdb with MiXCR from the multiplex PCR reads. Of hundreds of thousands of distinct CDR3 sequences listed, 20% to 25% were seen once; the top ten hold approximately 3%. Material: peripheral blood. All receptors come from a woman between 18 and 29 years old with stable Graves' hyperthyroidism. The CDR3 runs from the conserved cysteine through the conserved F or W. Each record gives: J gene, V gene, D gene, clone size, CDR3 DNA, CDR3 protein. D genes are given only for firm matches. A row's size may be missing; if present it is once, few, many or a size class.

j_gene: TRBJ1-2
v_gene: TRBV7-2
d_gene: TRBD1
abundance: many
CDR3nt: TGTGCCAGCAGCCCTACAGGGGGCGCATGGTATGGCTACACCTTC
CDR3aa: CASSPTGGAWYGYTF

j_gene: TRBJ1-2
v_gene: TRBV2
d_gene: .
abundance: many
CDR3nt: TGTGCCAGCAGTGAAGCCTCGGGTTCCTACATTGACTATGGCTACACCTTC
CDR3aa: CASSEASGSYIDYGYTF

j_gene: TRBJ2-2
v_gene: TRBV6-2/TRBV6-3
d_gene: .
abundance: many
CDR3nt: TGTGCCAGCAGGCAGGAGTCGGCCGGGGAGCTGTTTTTT
CDR3aa: CASRQESAGELFF

j_gene: TRBJ2-5
v_gene: TRBV6-5
d_gene: .
abundance: few
CDR3nt: TGTGCCAGCAGTTACGATATGTACCAAGAGACCCAGTACTTC
CDR3aa: CASSYDMYQETQYF

j_gene: TRBJ2-7
v_gene: TRBV5-1
d_gene: TRBD2
abundance: many
CDR3nt: TGCGCCAGCAGCTTGGAGACTAGCGACGAGCAGTACTTC
CDR3aa: CASSLETSDEQYF

j_gene: TRBJ2-7
v_gene: TRBV20-1
d_gene: .
abundance: many
CDR3nt: TGCAGTGTTGGTCCTAGCTACGAGCAGTACTTC
CDR3aa: CSVGPSYEQYF

j_gene: TRBJ2-7
v_gene: TRBV6-2/TRBV6-3
d_gene: .
abundance: many
CDR3nt: TGTGCCAGCAGTTACGGGAAAACCTACGAGCAGTACTTC
CDR3aa: CASSYGKTYEQYF

j_gene: TRBJ2-7
v_gene: TRBV12-3/TRBV12-4
d_gene: .
abundance: many
CDR3nt: TGTGCCAGCAGTTTAGGGGTCGGCTACGAGCAGTACTTC
CDR3aa: CASSLGVGYEQYF

j_gene: TRBJ1-2
v_gene: TRBV11-2
d_gene: .
abundance: many
CDR3nt: TGTGCCAGCAGCCCCATTCAACCGGGACTTGGTGGTCCTGGCTACACCTTC
CDR3aa: CASSPIQPGLGGPGYTF

j_gene: TRBJ1-2
v_gene: TRBV10-3
d_gene: TRBD1
abundance: few
CDR3nt: TGTGCCATCAGCGGGGGACAGGGAGGGCGTTTGGGCTACACCTTC
CDR3aa: CAISGGQGGRLGYTF

j_gene: TRBJ2-7
v_gene: TRBV27
d_gene: .
abundance: .
CDR3nt: TGTGCCAGCAGTTTGAAGGGGGAGTATTACGAGCAGTACTTC
CDR3aa: CASSLKGEYYEQYF

j_gene: TRBJ1-1
v_gene: TRBV9
d_gene: .
abundance: many
CDR3nt: TGTGCCAGCAGCGATCTCGGCACTGAAGCTTTCTTT
CDR3aa: CASSDLGTEAFF

j_gene: TRBJ1-6
v_gene: TRBV12-3/TRBV12-4
d_gene: TRBD1
abundance: many
CDR3nt: TGTGCCAGCAGAGGACAGGGATTCTATTCACCCCTCCACTTT
CDR3aa: CASRGQGFYSPLHF

j_gene: TRBJ2-7
v_gene: TRBV6-2/TRBV6-3
d_gene: TRBD2
abundance: .
CDR3nt: TGTGCCAGCAGTTACTCTAAGAGCGGGGGGAAGTACGAGCAGTACTTC
CDR3aa: CASSYSKSGGKYEQYF

j_gene: TRBJ1-1
v_gene: TRBV28
d_gene: .
abundance: .
CDR3nt: TGTGCCAGCAGCCCGGACCGAGCGTCACACACTTTCTTT
CDR3aa: CASSPDRASHTFF

j_gene: TRBJ2-4
v_gene: TRBV6-1
d_gene: .
abundance: many
CDR3nt: TGTGCCAGCAGCACCGGGACAACAAGCCTAGCCAAAAACATTCAGTACTTC
CDR3aa: CASSTGTTSLAKNIQYF

j_gene: TRBJ2-6
v_gene: TRBV20-1
d_gene: TRBD2
abundance: few
CDR3nt: TGCAGTGCTAGAGCCCCGAGGCCGCTAGCGGGAGGTCCTGGGGCCAACGTCCTGACTTTC
CDR3aa: CSARAPRPLAGGPGANVLTF

j_gene: TRBJ2-7
v_gene: TRBV9
d_gene: .
abundance: few
CDR3nt: TGTGCCAGCAGCGTAGCAGCGGGCCTTTCCTACGAGCAGTACTTC
CDR3aa: CASSVAAGLSYEQYF

j_gene: TRBJ2-2
v_gene: TRBV5-1
d_gene: TRBD1
abundance: .
CDR3nt: TGCGCCAGCCAAACAGGGGGCACCGGGGAGCTGTTTTTT
CDR3aa: CASQTGGTGELFF

j_gene: TRBJ2-2
v_gene: TRBV6-2/TRBV6-3
d_gene: .
abundance: many
CDR3nt: TGTGCCAGCACCAATACTAGGGACACCGGGGAGCTGTTTTTT
CDR3aa: CASTNTRDTGELFF

j_gene: TRBJ2-7
v_gene: TRBV19
d_gene: .
abundance: many
CDR3nt: TGTGCCACCTCACCAGAGCCAGGGTCCTACGAGCAGTACTTC
CDR3aa: CATSPEPGSYEQYF

j_gene: TRBJ1-1
v_gene: TRBV15
d_gene: .
abundance: many
CDR3nt: TGTGCCACCAGCAGCCCGAGGGTAGGAACTGAAGCTTTCTTT
CDR3aa: CATSSPRVGTEAFF

j_gene: TRBJ1-3
v_gene: TRBV13
d_gene: .
abundance: many
CDR3nt: TGTGCCAGCAGCTTACGGGAGGAAGGAAACACCATATATTTT
CDR3aa: CASSLREEGNTIYF

j_gene: TRBJ2-5
v_gene: TRBV12-3/TRBV12-4
d_gene: .
abundance: once
CDR3nt: TGTGCCAGCAGTCACAGGGACGGGGTGGGGACCCAGTACTTC
CDR3aa: CASSHRDGVGTQYF